This T cell receptor (beta chain) was captured by sequencing in a study of radiotherapy plus CTLA-4 blockade in lung cancer (dated by TCRdb to the late 2010s). Turning to the overall study: Among the enrolled patients, roughly 19% had an objective response, and roughly 30% reached disease control. The paper's findings and limits, for the study overall: The strongest predictors of response were reported to be early dynamic shifts in blood T cell clones along with a rise in serum interferon-beta following radiation. After treatment with radiotherapy and ipilimumab, TCR clones that came from tumors expanded in the peripheral blood.

In this sample, this clone turned up a few times. What antigen it recognizes has not been identified. It has no much larger one-base neighbor in the sample; base qualities were not kept. The study tested focal radiation therapy combined with CTLA-4 blockade (ipilimumab) in patients with chemo-refractory metastatic non-small-cell lung cancer. The library was produced with the immunoSEQ multiplex PCR assay. TCRdb stores this immuneACCESS table with in-frame sequences only. Part of the clones is absent; in the studies checked, under half of the shortfall reflects unresolved V genes, and no reason is known for the rest. Present in this sample are some 15,000 clones, about 89% of which were seen just once. Clones ranked in the top ten supply roughly 14% of the sample. The junction shows trimming of 4 bases on V and 3 bases on J, and the gene matches do not reach 10 bases of it. Reading from cysteine to phenylalanine, the CDR3 counts 17 amino acids. Solely the CDR3 DNA is kept, with 51 bases framed from the first base. The germline V gene encodes CDR1 SGHRS and CDR2 YFSETQ.

The sample consisted of peripheral blood, taken from a patient treated with radiotherapy plus ipilimumab. This TCR was sampled from a human donor with non-small cell lung cancer that progressed on radiotherapy plus ipilimumab. Some clones in this sample may be carry-over from other donors' samples. The chain couples TRBV5-1 to TRBJ2-7, and 13 junctional nucleotides match TRBD2. Here is the DNA: TGCGCCAGCAGCGGTGGACTAGCGGGGGCCGCTAACTACGAGCAGTACTTC. It translates as CASSGGLAGAANYEQYF.